Listed here is a single TCR beta chain. The antigen is not known. This sample is drawn from a study of T-cell reconstitution after alpha-beta-depleted transplantation in children. Germline V lookup: CDR1 SNHLY, CDR2 FYNNEI. Trimming stripped 0 bases from V and 4 bases from J, with 10 bases between. The CDR3 contains 15 residues. Study-wide results and caveats: About two months after transplant, alpha-beta T cells reportedly came from several hundred expanded graft clones. Fresh T-cell production supplied most of the T-cell counts and diversity seen one year after transplant. Certain patients had high TCRbeta diversity at day 60, and it came from recipient T cells and thymic progenitors that survived.

Preparing the TCRbeta library involved the use of unique molecular identifiers. TCRdb redid the calling of the PCR reads with MiXCR, one entry per CDR3 protein. In the table there are about 240,000 distinct CDR3 sequences, about 25% of which are singletons. The specimen was PBMCs, collected before TCRalphabeta/CD19-depleted stem cell transplant. This TCR was sampled from a girl aged 2-15 years with Fanconi anemia, due to receive a stem cell transplant. The chain combines TRBV2 with TRBJ2-1, with D maybe TRBD1 (6 bases). CDR3: CASSEAGAVYNEQFF. CDR3 nucleotides: TGTGCCAGCAGTGAAGCGGGGGCCGTTTACAATGAGCAGTTCTTC.